This T cell receptor (beta chain) emerged from a study of T-cell memory formation after mild COVID-19. Germline loops: CDR1 DFQATT, CDR2 SNEGSKA (reference sequence). This CDR3 is built from 15 residues. Trimming shortened V by 1 base and J by 6 bases, and 16 bases separated the two germline ends. General study points: The appearance of some responding clones in pre-infection memory suggested that cross-reactive memory joined.

MiXCR, run by TCRdb on the 5' RACE reads, gives a single entry per CDR3 protein. The sample yields 450,000 to 650,000 distinct CDR3 sequences, roughly 20% seen once. Of note for this clonotype: The antigen is not known.

The origin of this receptor is an adult woman who had mild COVID-19 (a few samples of this study predate the infection). Cell type and time point are not known. V gene TRBV20-1 combines with J gene TRBJ1-5; no firm D call. Sequences were obtained from PBMCs or a T cell subset sorted from them (not recorded which). The CDR3 DNA is TGCAGTGCTAGAGTACCCAGAGGGTTCGGTCAGCCCCAGCATTTT. Encoded protein: CSARVPRGFGQPQHF.